This is a list of T cell receptor beta chains from one sample in a study of cytomegalovirus exposure and HLA in healthy donors. The assay was immunoSEQ multiplex PCR, and TCRdb's table has in-frame clones only and misses some. The listing contains 100,000 to 150,000 clones. The sequenced material came from PBMCs. The receptors derive from a young man in good health and CMV-seronegative. CDR3s include the opening cysteine and the closing phenylalanine or tryptophan. A D gene is named only where the DNA matches it firmly.

v_gene	d_gene	len	j_gene	CDR3nt	CDR3aa
TRBV5-8	.	13	TRBJ2-5	TGTGCCAGCAGCTTGTCTAGAATGGAGACCCAGTACTTC	CASSLSRMETQYF
TRBV30	.	11	TRBJ1-1	TGTGCCTGGAGTGCGGGGGGTTTGGCTTTCTTT	CAWSAGGLAFF
TRBV7-9	.	14	TRBJ2-5	TGTGCCAGCAAAGGGAACAGGGGGGGAGAGACCCAGTACTTC	CASKGNRGGETQYF
TRBV29-1	TRBD1	13	TRBJ2-3	TGCAGCATATCGACAGGGGGCGCAGATACGCAGTATTTT	CSISTGGADTQYF
TRBV5-1	TRBD1	14	TRBJ1-1	TGCGCCAGCAGCTCCGGGACAGCGAACACTGAAGCTTTCTTT	CASSSGTANTEAFF
TRBV27	.	13	TRBJ1-1	TGTGCCAGCAGTTTATCCCCGTCAGGGGAAGCTTTCTTT	CASSLSPSGEAFF
TRBV7-2	TRBD2	17	TRBJ2-7	TGTGCCAGCAGCTTAGCCTCGGGGCTAGCGGGAGGTCGTGAGCAGTACTTC	CASSLASGLAGGREQYF
TRBV29-1	.	13	TRBJ1-5	TGCAGCGTTGAAGGGGGCATTGATCAGCCCCAGCATTTT	CSVEGGIDQPQHF
TRBV6-1	.	14	TRBJ1-6	TGTGCCACCACTCGGAGCTCCTATAATTCACCCCTCCACTTT	CATTRSSYNSPLHF
TRBV29-1	TRBD1	13	TRBJ1-1	TGCAGCGTTGGGACAGGGGGGAGGACTGAAGCTTTCTTT	CSVGTGGRTEAFF
TRBV2	TRBD2	18	TRBJ2-7	TGTGCCAGCAGGGGGACAGGGAAGACTAGCGGGAGTGACCACGAGCAGTACTTC	CASRGTGKTSGSDHEQYF
TRBV29-1	.	13	TRBJ1-3	TGCAGCGTTGTCCCCGCGCGCGGAAACACCATATATTTT	CSVVPARGNTIYF
TRBV18	TRBD2	16	TRBJ2-7	TGTGCCAGCTCACCGGTGATCACTAGCGGGAACTACGAGCAGTACTTC	CASSPVITSGNYEQYF
TRBV9	TRBD2	17	TRBJ2-5	TGTGCCAGCAGCGCCGAAATCGGACTAGCAGACCAAGAGACCCAGTACTTC	CASSAEIGLADQETQYF
TRBV4-1	.	11	TRBJ2-1	TGCGCCAGCAGCGGGGACTTTGAGCAGTTCTTC	CASSGDFEQFF
TRBV29-1	TRBD1	16	TRBJ1-2	TGCAGCGTCAACCAATGGACAGGGGGCAGTAGCTATGGCTACACATTC	CSVNQWTGGSSYGYTF
TRBV18	.	17	TRBJ1-2	TGTGCCAGCGAAACCAAGATTCTCGGGGGGCTTGCACATGGCTACACCTTC	CASETKILGGLAHGYTF
TRBV28	TRBD1	19	TRBJ1-4	TGTGCCAGCAGTTCACTTACCCCTACTTACAGGGGGACTAATGAAAAACTGTTTTTT	CASSSLTPTYRGTNEKLFF
TRBV28	TRBD2	13	TRBJ2-7	TGTGCCAGCAGTTTGGCGGGAGGGTACGAGCAGTACTTC	CASSLAGGYEQYF
TRBV19	.	17	TRBJ1-5	TGTGCCAGTAGCTCCCTCCCTGCGGGAGATAGCAATCAGCCCCAGCATTTT	CASSSLPAGDSNQPQHF
TRBV7-9	.	14	TRBJ2-7	TGTGCCAGCAGCTTAGCGTTTCCCCGAGGGGGGCAGTACTTC	CASSLAFPRGGQYF
TRBV6-5	.	13	TRBJ1-2	TGTGCCAGCAGTTCATCTGCCAGGAATGGCTACACCTTC	CASSSSARNGYTF
TRBV11-2	TRBD2	17	TRBJ2-5	TGTGCCAGCAGCTTAGATTTCTTAGCGGGGGGGCGTGAGACCCAGTACTTC	CASSLDFLAGGRETQYF
TRBV4-1	TRBD1	16	TRBJ1-4	TGCGCCAGCAGCCCGGACAGGGTTCTAACTAATGAAAAACTGTTTTTT	CASSPDRVLTNEKLFF
TRBV6-1	TRBD1	15	TRBJ1-4	TGTGCCAGCAGATTACAGGGGGCAGCTAATGAAAAACTGTTTTTT	CASRLQGAANEKLFF
TRBV28	.	14	TRBJ1-5	TGTGCCAGCAGTCCAGTCCCGGGCGGGCAGCCCCAGCATTTT	CASSPVPGGQPQHF
TRBV7-2	TRBD2	20	TRBJ2-7	TGTGCCAGCAGCTTAGCCCCGGCCGTACAGGCGGGAGGGAACCCCTACGAGCAGTACTTC	CASSLAPAVQAGGNPYEQYF
TRBV10-2	.	14	TRBJ2-1	TGCGCCAGCAGTGAGCGGACACGTAACAATGAGCAGTTCTTC	CASSERTRNNEQFF
TRBV5-5	.	15	TRBJ1-1	TGTGCCAGCAGCTTCCAAGGGGCGGTGGGCACTGAAGCTTTCTTT	CASSFQGAVGTEAFF
TRBV19	TRBD1	13	TRBJ1-1	TGTGCCAGTATCAACACAGGGGGGACTGAAGCTTTCTTT	CASINTGGTEAFF
TRBV7-8	.	14	TRBJ2-5	TGTGCCAGCAGCCTCCTGTTTGGAGGTGAGACCCAGTACTTC	CASSLLFGGETQYF
TRBV28	TRBD1	14	TRBJ1-2	TGTGCCAGCAGAGAACCGGGACAGGATTATGGCTACACCTTC	CASREPGQDYGYTF
TRBV27	.	15	TRBJ2-5	TGTGCCAGCAGTCCGCAACTGACTGTTCGTGAGACCCAGTACTTC	CASSPQLTVRETQYF
TRBV2	.	13	TRBJ2-7	TGTGCCAGCAGTCGGCAGGTGACCTACGAGCAGTACTTC	CASSRQVTYEQYF
TRBV30	.	15	TRBJ1-2	TGTGCCTGGAGGACCCCAGGGAGGGGGAGCTATGGCTACACCTTC	CAWRTPGRGSYGYTF
TRBV4-1	TRBD1	16	TRBJ2-7	TGCGCCAGCAGCCCTGCGGACAGGGCCTACTCCTACGAGCAGTACTTC	CASSPADRAYSYEQYF
TRBV5-6	.	14	TRBJ1-1	TGTGCCAGCAGCTTTATAGTTCCCAACACTGAAGCTTTCTTT	CASSFIVPNTEAFF
TRBV25-1	.	14	TRBJ1-5	TGTGCCAGCAGAGGCGGAGATAGCAATCAGCCCCAGCATTTT	CASRGGDSNQPQHF
TRBV10-3	TRBD1	14	TRBJ1-2	TGTGCCATCACCCTCGACAGGGGAGATACGGGCTACACCTTC	CAITLDRGDTGYTF
TRBV5-1	.	19	TRBJ2-6	TGCGCCAGCAGCTCACAATCGGGTCGCCGAAACTCTGGGGCCAACGTCCTGACTTTC	CASSSQSGRRNSGANVLTF
TRBV5-1	TRBD1	13	TRBJ1-1	TGCGCCAGCAGACAGGGGGAGAACACTGAAGCTTTCTTT	CASRQGENTEAFF
TRBV5-1	TRBD2	19	TRBJ2-1	TGCGCCAGCAGCTTGGGAGTGACTAGCGGGAGGACTACCGACAATGAGCAGTTCTTC	CASSLGVTSGRTTDNEQFF
TRBV28	TRBD1	14	TRBJ2-5	TGTGCCAGCGGAACGCGACAGGGGCGGGAGACCCAGTACTTC	CASGTRQGRETQYF
TRBV2	.	15	TRBJ2-6	TGTGCCGGCACAACTCAGGGGAGTGGGGCCAACGTCCTGACTTTC	CAGTTQGSGANVLTF
TRBV12-5	.	14	TRBJ1-2	TGTGCTAGTGGTTTGGTAGGCGGGGGGAATGGCTACACCTTC	CASGLVGGGNGYTF
TRBV10-2	.	12	TRBJ2-7	TGCGCCACCGCGACAGTCTCCTACGAGCAGTACTTC	CATATVSYEQYF
TRBV10-1	.	11	TRBJ2-7	TGCGCCAGCAGTTTCGGTGGCGAGCAGTACTTC	CASSFGGEQYF